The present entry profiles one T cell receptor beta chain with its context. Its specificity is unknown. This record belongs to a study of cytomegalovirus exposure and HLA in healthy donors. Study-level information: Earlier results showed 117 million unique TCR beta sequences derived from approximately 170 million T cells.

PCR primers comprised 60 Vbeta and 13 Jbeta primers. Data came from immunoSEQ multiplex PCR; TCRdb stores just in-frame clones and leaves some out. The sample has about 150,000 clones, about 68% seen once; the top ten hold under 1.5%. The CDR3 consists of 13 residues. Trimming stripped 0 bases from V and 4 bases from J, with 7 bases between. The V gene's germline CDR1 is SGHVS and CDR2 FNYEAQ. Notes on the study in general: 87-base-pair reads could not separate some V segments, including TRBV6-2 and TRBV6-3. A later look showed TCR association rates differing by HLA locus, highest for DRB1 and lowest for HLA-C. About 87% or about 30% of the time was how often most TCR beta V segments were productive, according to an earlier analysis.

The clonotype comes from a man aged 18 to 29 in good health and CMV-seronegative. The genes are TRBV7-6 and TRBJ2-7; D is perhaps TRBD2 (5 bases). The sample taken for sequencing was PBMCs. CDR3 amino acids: CASSLAGGYEQYF. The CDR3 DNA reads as TGTGCCAGCAGCTTAGCCGGAGGATACGAGCAGTACTTC.